A selection of T cell receptor beta chains follows, all from one sample in a study of blood T cell repertoires in COVID-19. Data came from immunoSEQ multiplex PCR; TCRdb stores just in-frame clones and leaves some out. The repertoire holds approximately 250,000 clones, with more than 75% as singletons. Specimen: PBMCs or T cells enriched from blood (not recorded which). The receptors shown here come from a woman aged 55-69 years in a cohort exposed to, infected with or recovered from COVID-19 (not recorded which). The conserved cysteine and the conserved F or W are not part of the CDR3 here. The order of the fields is V gene, CDR3 protein.

V gene: TRBV5-4
CDR3 protein: ASSSTSGTYQETQY

V gene: TRBV6-1
CDR3 protein: ASSEALYGVSSGNTIY

V gene: TRBV7-8
CDR3 protein: ASSYLGSLASENTLH

V gene: TRBV5-1
CDR3 protein: ASSLASGGITDTQY

V gene: TRBV10-3
CDR3 protein: AISEGQGFTDTQY

V gene: TRBV18
CDR3 protein: ASSPFLQGAEEQY

V gene: TRBV24-1
CDR3 protein: ATSGPGLAVTNTGELF

V gene: TRBV7-8
CDR3 protein: ASSPTSGRGGEF

V gene: TRBV9
CDR3 protein: ASSVGERGTRDRVVAGELF

V gene: TRBV11-2
CDR3 protein: ASSPQGGTSGRRGYEQY

V gene: TRBV4-1
CDR3 protein: ASSQETWVPEAF

V gene: TRBV5-6
CDR3 protein: ASRSAGTVNQPQH

V gene: TRBV7-9
CDR3 protein: ASSHRTENTEAF

V gene: TRBV7-9
CDR3 protein: ASSLAPGQTYEQY

V gene: TRBV15
CDR3 protein: ATSRDGIGETQY

V gene: TRBV18
CDR3 protein: ASSGTGMGETQY

V gene: TRBV3-1/TRBV3-2
CDR3 protein: ASSHADRTFTDTQY

V gene: TRBV5-1
CDR3 protein: ASSSGQALYEQY

V gene: TRBV4-1
CDR3 protein: ASRKPGVGYGYT

V gene: TRBV7-9
CDR3 protein: ASSGVGAPYEQY

V gene: TRBV28
CDR3 protein: ASSLPGPTDTQY

V gene: TRBV12-2
CDR3 protein: ASRLVVAGAGVLDEQF

V gene: TRBV5-8
CDR3 protein: ASSLSGF

V gene: TRBV27
CDR3 protein: ASSRVQARYEQY

V gene: TRBV7-6
CDR3 protein: ASSLGVGTGGTDTQY

V gene: TRBV9
CDR3 protein: ASSVELAMETQY

V gene: TRBV5-1
CDR3 protein: ASSLAGDQPQH

V gene: TRBV18
CDR3 protein: ASSPPGTGGLNTEAF

V gene: TRBV20-1
CDR3 protein: SASSLTGGNSYEQY

V gene: TRBV28
CDR3 protein: ASSNSNSGNTIY

V gene: TRBV2
CDR3 protein: ASSTTYEQY

V gene: TRBV28
CDR3 protein: ASRLNRDEQF

V gene: TRBV7-8
CDR3 protein: ASSFGQGASYEQY

V gene: TRBV2
CDR3 protein: ASSEDRVVLSTEAF

V gene: TRBV5-4
CDR3 protein: ASSFGGQGDTEAF

V gene: TRBV5-4
CDR3 protein: ASSLAGVRGTEAF

V gene: TRBV9
CDR3 protein: ASSVAPSSNQPQH

V gene: TRBV5-1
CDR3 protein: ASSPGTGSIHGELF

V gene: TRBV5-1
CDR3 protein: ASSPTSGGYGGQY

V gene: TRBV5-4
CDR3 protein: ASSFKGPNTGELF

V gene: TRBV5-3
CDR3 protein: ARSPLWRPDTSHEQY

V gene: TRBV9
CDR3 protein: ASSSQARTDTQY

V gene: TRBV19
CDR3 protein: ASSSRDRGDNEQF

V gene: TRBV28
CDR3 protein: ASRTGTSAYEQY

V gene: TRBV5-1
CDR3 protein: ASSLKPPFSQSEEAF

V gene: TRBV28
CDR3 protein: ASQSGTSGTGELF

V gene: TRBV27
CDR3 protein: ASGTDRGVQPQH

V gene: TRBV6-5
CDR3 protein: ASSLGTGRQETQY

V gene: TRBV5-6
CDR3 protein: ASSLRGGRSNQPQH

V gene: TRBV13
CDR3 protein: ASSKTRNINYGYT

V gene: TRBV5-1
CDR3 protein: ASSSRQGVYEQY

V gene: TRBV7-9
CDR3 protein: ASSQMGGWPAPGELF

V gene: TRBV27
CDR3 protein: ASSPRQGVEDNQPQH

V gene: TRBV5-1
CDR3 protein: ASSLDWGSYYNEQF

V gene: TRBV5-8
CDR3 protein: ASSLPRQGGYEQY